The table lists the clone carrying this T cell receptor (beta chain) with a few counts. Antigen specificity is unknown. This sample is part of a study of post-analysis software for immune sequencing data. Study information: Progressive-relapsing, secondary progressive and relapsing-remitting multiple sclerosis were among the disease courses included.

Incorporated into the TCR beta cDNA libraries were unique molecular identifiers, which served to reduce PCR and sequencing biases. Starting from about 1 to 10 million T cells, the study yielded a few hundred thousand cDNA molecules. TCRdb reprocessed the PCR reads via MiXCR and lists one record per CDR3 protein. The sample yields 650,000 to 850,000 distinct CDR3 sequences, roughly 50% seen once. Findings of the study overall: The study found significantly lower normalized Chao1 diversity in multiple sclerosis patients than in controls. Included in a set of about 5 TRBV segments more frequent in patients than controls were TRBV5-6, TRBV5-1 and TRBV20-1. Batch-matched samples strongly co-clustered by F measure.

The CDR3 length is 12 residues. Germline V gives CDR1 SQVTM, CDR2 ANQGSEA. V was clipped by 6 bases and J by 3 bases; unmatched bases: 4. The receptor's source is a girl aged 5-17 years with multiple sclerosis. The sample was blood. The chain is built from TRBV29-1 and TRBJ2-7; 8 positions agree with TRBD1. The CDR3 coding sequence is TGCAGCGTGAGGACAGGGTTCTACGAGCAGTACTTC. As protein: CSVRTGFYEQYF.